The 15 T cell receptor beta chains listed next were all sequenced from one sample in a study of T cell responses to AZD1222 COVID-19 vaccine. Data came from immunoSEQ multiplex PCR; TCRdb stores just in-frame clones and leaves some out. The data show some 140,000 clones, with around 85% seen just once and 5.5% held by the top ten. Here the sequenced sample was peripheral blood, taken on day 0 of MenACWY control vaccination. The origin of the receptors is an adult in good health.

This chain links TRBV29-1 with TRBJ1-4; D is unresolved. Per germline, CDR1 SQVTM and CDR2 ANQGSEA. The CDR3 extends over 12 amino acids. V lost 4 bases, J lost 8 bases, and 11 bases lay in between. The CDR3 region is CSVGSSGEKLFF. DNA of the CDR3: TGCAGCGTTGGGTCAAGCGGGGAAAAACTGTTTTTT.

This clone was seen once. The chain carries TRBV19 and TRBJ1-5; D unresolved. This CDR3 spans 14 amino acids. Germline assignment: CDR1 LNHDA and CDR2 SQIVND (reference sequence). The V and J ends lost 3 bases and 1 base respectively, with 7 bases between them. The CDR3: CASSIFGSNQPQHF. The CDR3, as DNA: TGTGCCAGTAGTATCTTCGGAAGCAATCAGCCCCAGCATTTT.

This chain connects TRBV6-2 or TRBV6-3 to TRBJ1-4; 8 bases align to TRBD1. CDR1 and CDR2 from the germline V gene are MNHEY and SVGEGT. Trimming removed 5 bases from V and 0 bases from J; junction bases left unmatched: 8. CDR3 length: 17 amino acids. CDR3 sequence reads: CASSLGTGITTNEKLFF. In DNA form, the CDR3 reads TGTGCCAGCAGTCTAGGGACAGGAATAACAACTAATGAAAAACTGTTTTTT.

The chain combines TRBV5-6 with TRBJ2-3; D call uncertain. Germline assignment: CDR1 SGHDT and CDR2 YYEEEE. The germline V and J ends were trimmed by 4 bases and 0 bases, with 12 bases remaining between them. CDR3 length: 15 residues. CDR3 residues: CASSPQPTSTDTQYF. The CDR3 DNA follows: TGTGCCAGCAGCCCGCAGCCAACTAGCACAGATACGCAGTATTTT.

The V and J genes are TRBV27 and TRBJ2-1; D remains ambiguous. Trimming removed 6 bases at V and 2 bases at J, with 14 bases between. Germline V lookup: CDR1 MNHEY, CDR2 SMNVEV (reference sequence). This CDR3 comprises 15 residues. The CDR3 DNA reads TGTGCCAGCAGGTTGACTGCATTGGCCTACAATGAGCAGTTCTTC. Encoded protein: CASRLTALAYNEQFF.

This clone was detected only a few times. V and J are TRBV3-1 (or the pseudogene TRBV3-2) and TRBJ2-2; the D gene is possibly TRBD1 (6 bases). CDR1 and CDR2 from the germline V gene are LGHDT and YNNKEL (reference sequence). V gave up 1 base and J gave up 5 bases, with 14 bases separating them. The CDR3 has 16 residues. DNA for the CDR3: TGTGCCAGCAGCCAAGCCGTCCCAGGGGAAACCGGGGAGCTGTTTTTT. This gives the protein CASSQAVPGETGELFF.

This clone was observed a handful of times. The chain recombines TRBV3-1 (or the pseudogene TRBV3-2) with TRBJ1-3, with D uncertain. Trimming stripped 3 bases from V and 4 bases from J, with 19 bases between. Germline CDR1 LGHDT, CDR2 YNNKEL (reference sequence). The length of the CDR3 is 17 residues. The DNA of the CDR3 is TGTGCCAGCAGCCAGACTTTCACTGTGGGATCCGGAAACACCATATATTTT. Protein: CASSQTFTVGSGNTIYF.

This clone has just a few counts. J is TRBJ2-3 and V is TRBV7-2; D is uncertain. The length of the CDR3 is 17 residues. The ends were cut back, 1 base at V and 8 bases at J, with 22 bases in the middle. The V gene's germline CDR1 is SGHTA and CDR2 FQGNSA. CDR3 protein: CASSLGWTPLVLGTQYF. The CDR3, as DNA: TGTGCCAGCAGCTTAGGATGGACCCCTCTTGTTTTAGGTACGCAGTATTTT.

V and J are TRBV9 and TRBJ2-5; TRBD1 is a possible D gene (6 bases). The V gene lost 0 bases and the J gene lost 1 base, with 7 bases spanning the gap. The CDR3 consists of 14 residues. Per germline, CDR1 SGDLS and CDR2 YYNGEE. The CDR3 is CASSVEGVQETQYF. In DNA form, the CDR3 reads TGTGCCAGCAGCGTAGAGGGGGTCCAAGAGACCCAGTACTTC.

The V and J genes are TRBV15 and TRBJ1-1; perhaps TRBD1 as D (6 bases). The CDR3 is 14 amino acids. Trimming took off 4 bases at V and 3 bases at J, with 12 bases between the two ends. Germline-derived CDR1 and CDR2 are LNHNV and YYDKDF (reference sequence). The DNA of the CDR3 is TGTGCCACCAGCATAGAGGAGGGGGACACTGAAGCTTTCTTT. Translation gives CATSIEEGDTEAFF.

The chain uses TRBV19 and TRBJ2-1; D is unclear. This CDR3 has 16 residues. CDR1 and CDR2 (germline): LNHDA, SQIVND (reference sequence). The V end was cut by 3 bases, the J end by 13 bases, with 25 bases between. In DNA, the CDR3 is TGTGCCAGTAGTATGGAACGAGCGCCCTCCCGTCTTCAACAGTTCTTC. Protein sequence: CASSMERAPSRLQQFF.

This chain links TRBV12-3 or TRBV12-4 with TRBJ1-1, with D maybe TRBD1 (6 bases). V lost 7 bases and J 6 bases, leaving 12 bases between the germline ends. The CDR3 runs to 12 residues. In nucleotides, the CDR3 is TGTGCCAGCAAAACAGGGTTCGCTGAAGCTTTCTTT. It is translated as CASKTGFAEAFF.

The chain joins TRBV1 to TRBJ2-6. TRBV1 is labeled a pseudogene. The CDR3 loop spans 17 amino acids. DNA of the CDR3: TGCACCAGCAGCCAAGATGTGAGACCCTCTGGGGCCAACGTCCTGACTTTC. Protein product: CTSSQDVRPSGANVLTF.

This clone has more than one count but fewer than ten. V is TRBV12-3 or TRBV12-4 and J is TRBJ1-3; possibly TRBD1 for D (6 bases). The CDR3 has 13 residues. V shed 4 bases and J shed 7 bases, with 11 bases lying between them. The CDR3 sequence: CASSYRERNTIYF. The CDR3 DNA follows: TGTGCCAGCAGTTACAGGGAGAGGAACACCATATATTTT.

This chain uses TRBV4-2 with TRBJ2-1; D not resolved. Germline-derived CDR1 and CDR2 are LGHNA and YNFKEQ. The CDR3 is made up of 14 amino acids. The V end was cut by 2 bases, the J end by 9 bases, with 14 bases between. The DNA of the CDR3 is TGTGCCAGCAGCCAAAGGCTCCCACGGATTGAGCAGTTCTTC. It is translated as CASSQRLPRIEQFF.